Shown below are 10 T cell receptor beta chains from a single sample sequenced in a study of response to subunit inactivated influenza vaccine. TCRdb re-called the RT-PCR reads through MiXCR, storing one row per CDR3 protein. The sample contains more than 200,000 distinct CDR3 sequences, 12% of which appear only once. Sequenced here: non-naive T cells sorted from PBMCs, sampled roughly 15 days before vaccination. The source of these receptors is a man aged 50 or older who received an inactivated influenza vaccine.

This clonotype showed up many times. The chain joins TRBV18 to TRBJ2-1; TRBD2 might be the D (6 bases). The CDR3 loop spans 14 amino acids. V was cut by 1 base and J by 8 bases, with 12 bases left in between. Germline loops: CDR1 KGHSH, CDR2 LQKENI. CDR3: CASSPLEGSYEQFF. The CDR3 DNA follows: TGTGCCAGCTCACCACTGGAGGGGTCGTATGAGCAGTTCTTC.

A note on this clonotype: The junction and the germline gene differ at one end; a read error may be behind it. The rearrangement uses TRBV5-1 and TRBJ2-7; 10 bases agree with TRBD1. The CDR3 spans 14 residues. Germline V lookup: CDR1 SGHRS, CDR2 YFSETQ. In nucleotides, the CDR3 is TGCGCCAGCAGGAGCCCGGGACAGGGGAACGATCAGTACTTC. It translates to CASRSPGQGNDQYF.

In this sample, this clonotype turned up a few times. The chain has TRBV5-1 and TRBJ2-1; weak D call: TRBD2 (6 bases). The CDR3 totals 15 residues. V shed 6 bases and J shed 4 bases, with 17 bases lying between them. Germline values: CDR1 SGHRS, CDR2 YFSETQ. The CDR3 loop is CASTDGGSGYNEQFF. CDR3 nucleotides: TGCGCCAGCACCGATGGAGGGTCGGGGTACAATGAGCAGTTCTTC.

In its sample, this clonotype was seen a few times. This chain joins TRBV5-1 and TRBJ2-2, with 9 bases fitting TRBD1. This CDR3 has 17 residues. Germline-derived CDR1 and CDR2 are SGHRS and YFSETQ. V lost 4 bases to trimming and J lost 2 bases; unmatched junction nucleotides: 9. The CDR3 sequence is CASSQLDRGSNTGELFF. The CDR3 DNA is TGCGCCAGCAGCCAACTTGACAGGGGGTCTAACACCGGGGAGCTGTTTTTT.

The chain couples TRBV24-1 to TRBJ2-2; tentatively, D is TRBD2 (6 bases). CDR3 length equals 14 residues. Germline values: CDR1 KGHDR, CDR2 SFDVKD. V was pared by 9 bases and J by 4 bases, with 14 bases between. CDR3 sequence reads: CATGGLTSTGELFF. The CDR3 DNA follows: TGTGCCACCGGTGGACTAACGAGCACCGGGGAGCTGTTTTTT.

The chain uses TRBV5-1 and TRBJ2-3; the D is unclear. The CDR3 has 14 amino acids. Per the germline V gene, CDR1 is SGHRS and CDR2 is YFSETQ. The germline V and J ends were trimmed by 1 base and 3 bases, with 9 bases remaining between them. The CDR3 is CASSLFLETDTQYF. In nucleotides, the CDR3 is TGCGCCAGCAGCTTGTTCTTGGAGACAGATACGCAGTATTTT.

This clonotype has ten or more counts. This chain links TRBV20-1 with TRBJ2-5; 7 nucleotides align to TRBD1. This CDR3 has 14 residues. J was trimmed by 5 bases and V by 4 bases; bases with no gene match: 10. CDR1 is DFQATT, CDR2 SNEGSKA, per germline (reference sequence). The CDR3 bases are TGCAGTGCTATGGCTGGACAGGCGTATGAGACCCAGTACTTC. Amino acid sequence: CSAMAGQAYETQYF.

This clonotype has at least ten counts. The chain combines TRBV28 with TRBJ1-2; TRBD1 might be the D (6 bases). Germline CDR1 and CDR2: MDHEN and SYDVKM. Trimming removed 2 bases at V and 4 bases at J, with 17 bases between. CDR3 length: 16 residues. The CDR3 reads CASSLRERQGTYGYTF. The CDR3 nucleotides are TGTGCCAGCAGTTTAAGGGAGCGGCAGGGGACCTATGGCTACACCTTC.

The chain couples TRBV7-2 to TRBJ2-7, with TRBD1 matching 8 bases. CDR3 length: 15 residues. Germline CDR1 is SGHTA and CDR2 is FQGNSA. The V segment lost 5 bases and the J segment 2 bases; nucleotides outside the gene matches: 8. The CDR3 reads CASSITPGGAYEQYF. The CDR3 nucleotides are TGTGCCAGCAGCATAACCCCAGGGGGCGCCTACGAGCAGTACTTC.

The rearrangement links TRBV6-5 to TRBJ1-2; D unclear. Germline V gene lookup returns CDR1 MNHEY and CDR2 SVGAGI. With 2 bases removed from V and 8 bases from J, the gap between germline ends came to 15 bases. This CDR3 region has 14 residues. The CDR3 DNA sequence: TGTGCCAGCAGTTACCCCCTTGAGGTTGGAGGCTACACCTTC. Its protein product is CASSYPLEVGGYTF.